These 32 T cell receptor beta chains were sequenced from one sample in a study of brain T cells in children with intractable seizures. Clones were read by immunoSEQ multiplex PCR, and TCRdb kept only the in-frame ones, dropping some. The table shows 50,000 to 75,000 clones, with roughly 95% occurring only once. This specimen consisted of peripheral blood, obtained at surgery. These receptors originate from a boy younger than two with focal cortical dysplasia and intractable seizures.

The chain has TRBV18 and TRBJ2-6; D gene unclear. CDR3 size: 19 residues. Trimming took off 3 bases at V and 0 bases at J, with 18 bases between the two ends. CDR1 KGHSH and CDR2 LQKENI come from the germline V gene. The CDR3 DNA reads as TGTGCCAGCTCACCTTTGCCCCGCGAGACGCACTCTGGGGCCAACGTCCTGACTTTC. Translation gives CASSPLPRETHSGANVLTF. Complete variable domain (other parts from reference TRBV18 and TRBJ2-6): NAGVMQNPRHLVRRRGQEARLRCSPMKGHSHVYWYRQLPEEGLKFMVYLQKENIIDESGMPKERFSAEFPKEGPSILRIQQVVRGDSAAYFCASSPLPRETHSGANVLTFGAGSRLTVL.

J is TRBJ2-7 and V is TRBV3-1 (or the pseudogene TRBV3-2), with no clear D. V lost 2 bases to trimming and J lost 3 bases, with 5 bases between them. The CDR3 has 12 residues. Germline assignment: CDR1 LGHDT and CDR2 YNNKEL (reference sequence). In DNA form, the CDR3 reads TGTGCCAGCAGCCAATTCGACTACGAGCAGTACTTC. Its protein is CASSQFDYEQYF.

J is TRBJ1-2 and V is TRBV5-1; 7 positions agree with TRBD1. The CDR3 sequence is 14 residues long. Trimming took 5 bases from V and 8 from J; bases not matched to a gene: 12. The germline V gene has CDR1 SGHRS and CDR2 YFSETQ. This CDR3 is CASRDPYRGGGYTF. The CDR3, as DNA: TGCGCCAGCAGGGACCCTTACAGGGGCGGCGGCTACACCTTC.

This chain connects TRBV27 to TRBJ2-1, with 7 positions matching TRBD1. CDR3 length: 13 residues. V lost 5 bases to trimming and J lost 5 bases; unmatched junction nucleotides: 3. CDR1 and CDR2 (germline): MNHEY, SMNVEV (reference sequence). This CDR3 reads CASSLDRDNEQFF. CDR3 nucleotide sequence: TGTGCCAGCAGTCTAGACAGGGACAATGAGCAGTTCTTC.

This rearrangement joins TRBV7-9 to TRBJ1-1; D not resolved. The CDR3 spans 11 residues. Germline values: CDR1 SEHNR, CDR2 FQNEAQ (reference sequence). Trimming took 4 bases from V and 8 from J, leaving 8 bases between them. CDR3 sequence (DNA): TGTGCCAGCAGCTCGGCGGTAGAAGCTTTCTTT. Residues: CASSSAVEAFF.

The CDR3 coding sequence is TGTGCCAGCAGCTTTCAGGGGGCTCCCACAGATACGCAGTATTTT. This encodes CASSFQGAPTDTQYF. The V call is TRBV7-2, the J call TRBJ2-3, with 8 bases lining up with TRBD1. V lost 3 bases and J lost 2; bases outside the gene matches: 4. Germline V gene lookup returns CDR1 SGHTA and CDR2 FQGNSA. The CDR3 has 15 residues.

CDR3 sequence (DNA): TGTGCCAGCAGCTTAGCGGGTGGGGCCAACGTCCTGACTTTC. Translation: CASSLAGGANVLTF. The chain joins TRBV7-2 to TRBJ2-6; D gene uncertain. Trimming stripped 0 bases from V and 3 bases from J, with 3 bases between. Germline V gene lookup returns CDR1 SGHTA and CDR2 FQGNSA. This CDR3 is built from 14 residues.

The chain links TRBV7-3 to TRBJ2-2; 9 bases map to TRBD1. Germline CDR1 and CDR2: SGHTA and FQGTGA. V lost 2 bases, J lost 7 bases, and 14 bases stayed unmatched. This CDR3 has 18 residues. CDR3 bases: TGTGCCAGCAGCTTACATGGTCGAACAGGGGGCATGGTCGGGGAGCTGTTTTTT. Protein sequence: CASSLHGRTGGMVGELFF.

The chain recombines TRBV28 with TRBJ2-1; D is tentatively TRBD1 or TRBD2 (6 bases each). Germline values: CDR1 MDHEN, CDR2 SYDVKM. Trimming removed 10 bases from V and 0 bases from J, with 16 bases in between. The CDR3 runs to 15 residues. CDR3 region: CATNSGGSSYNEQFF. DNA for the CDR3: TGTGCCACCAACTCCGGGGGCAGCTCCTACAATGAGCAGTTCTTC. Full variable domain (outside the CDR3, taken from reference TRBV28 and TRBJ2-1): DVKVTQSSRYLVKRTGEKVFLECVQDMDHENMFWYRQDPGLGLRLIYFSYDVKMKEKGDIPEGYSVSREKKERFSLILESASTNQTSMYLCATNSGGSSYNEQFFGPGTRLTVL.

Here the CDR3 reads CASRATGISTDTQYF. The DNA of the CDR3 is TGTGCCAGCAGAGCGACAGGGATTAGCACAGATACGCAGTATTTT. The chain couples TRBV9 to TRBJ2-3, with 7 nucleotides matching TRBD1. Germline-derived CDR1 and CDR2 are SGDLS and YYNGEE. After removal of 5 bases from V and 0 bases from J, the junction contained 6 bases not matched to a gene. The CDR3 loop spans 15 amino acids.

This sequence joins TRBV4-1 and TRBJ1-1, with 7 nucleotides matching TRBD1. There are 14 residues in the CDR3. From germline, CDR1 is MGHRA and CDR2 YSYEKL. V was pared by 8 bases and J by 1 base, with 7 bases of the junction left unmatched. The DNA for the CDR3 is TGCGCCAGCCGGCGACAGGGACAGAACACTGAAGCTTTCTTT. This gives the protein CASRRQGQNTEAFF.

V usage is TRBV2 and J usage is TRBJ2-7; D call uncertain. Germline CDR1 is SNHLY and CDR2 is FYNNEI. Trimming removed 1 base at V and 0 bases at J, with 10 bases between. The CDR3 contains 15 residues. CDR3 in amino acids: CASSEEDHSSYEQYF. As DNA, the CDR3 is TGTGCCAGCAGTGAAGAGGACCACAGCTCCTACGAGCAGTACTTC.

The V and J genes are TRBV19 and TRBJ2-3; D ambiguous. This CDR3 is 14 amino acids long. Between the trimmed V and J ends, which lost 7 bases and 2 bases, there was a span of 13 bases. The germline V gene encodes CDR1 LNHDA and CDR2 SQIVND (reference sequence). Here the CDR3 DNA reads TGTGCCAGTACCCCCGGGCAGATCACAGATACGCAGTATTTT. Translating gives CASTPGQITDTQYF. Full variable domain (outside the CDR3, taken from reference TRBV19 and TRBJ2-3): DGGITQSPKYLFRKEGQNVTLSCEQNLNHDAMYWYRQDPGQGLRLIYYSQIVNDFQKGDIAEGYSVSREKKESFPLTVTSAQKNPTAFYLCASTPGQITDTQYFGPGTRLTVL.

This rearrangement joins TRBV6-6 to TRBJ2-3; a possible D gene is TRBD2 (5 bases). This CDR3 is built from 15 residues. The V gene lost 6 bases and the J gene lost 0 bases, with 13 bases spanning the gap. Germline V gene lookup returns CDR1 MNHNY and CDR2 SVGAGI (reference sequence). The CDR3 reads CASSPRAGSTDTQYF. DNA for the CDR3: TGTGCCAGCAGCCCGCGGGCCGGGAGCACAGATACGCAGTATTTT.

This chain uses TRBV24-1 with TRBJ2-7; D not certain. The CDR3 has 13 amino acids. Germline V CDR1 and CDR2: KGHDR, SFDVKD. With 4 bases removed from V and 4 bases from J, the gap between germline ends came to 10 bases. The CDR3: CATSDARIYEQYF. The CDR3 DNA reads TGTGCCACCAGTGACGCTCGAATTTACGAGCAGTACTTC.

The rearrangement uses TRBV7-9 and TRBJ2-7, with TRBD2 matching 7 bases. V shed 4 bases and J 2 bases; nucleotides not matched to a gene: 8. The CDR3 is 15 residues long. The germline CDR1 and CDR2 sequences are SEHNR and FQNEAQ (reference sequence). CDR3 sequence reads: CASSYRGGGTYEQYF. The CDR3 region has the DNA TGTGCCAGCAGCTACCGTGGGGGAGGGACCTACGAGCAGTACTTC.

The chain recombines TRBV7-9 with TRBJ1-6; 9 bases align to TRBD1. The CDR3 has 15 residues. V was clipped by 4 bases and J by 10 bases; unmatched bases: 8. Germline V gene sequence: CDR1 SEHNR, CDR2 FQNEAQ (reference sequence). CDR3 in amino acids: CASSSGTGFRSPLHF. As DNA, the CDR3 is TGTGCCAGCAGCTCCGGGACAGGGTTTCGGTCACCCCTCCACTTT.

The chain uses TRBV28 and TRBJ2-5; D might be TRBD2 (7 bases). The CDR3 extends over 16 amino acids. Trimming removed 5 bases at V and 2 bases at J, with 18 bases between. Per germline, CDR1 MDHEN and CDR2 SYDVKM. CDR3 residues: CASSVSPRGGQETQYF. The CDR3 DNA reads TGTGCCAGCAGTGTCTCACCCAGGGGAGGGCAAGAGACCCAGTACTTC.

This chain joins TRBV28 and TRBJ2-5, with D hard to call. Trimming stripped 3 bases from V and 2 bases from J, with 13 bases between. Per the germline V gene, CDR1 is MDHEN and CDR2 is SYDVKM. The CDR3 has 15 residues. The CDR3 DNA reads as TGTGCCAGCAGTTTCTTCGTGCGGCCGCAAGAGACCCAGTACTTC. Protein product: CASSFFVRPQETQYF.

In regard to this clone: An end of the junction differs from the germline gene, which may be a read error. The CDR3 loop reads CASSDAGQSF. In DNA, the CDR3 is TGTGCCAGCAGTGACGCAGGACAGTCCTTC. The chain recombines TRBV6-4 with TRBJ1-2, with D perhaps TRBD1 (6 bases). CDR1 is MRHNA, CDR2 SNTAGT, per germline. The CDR3 is 10 residues long.

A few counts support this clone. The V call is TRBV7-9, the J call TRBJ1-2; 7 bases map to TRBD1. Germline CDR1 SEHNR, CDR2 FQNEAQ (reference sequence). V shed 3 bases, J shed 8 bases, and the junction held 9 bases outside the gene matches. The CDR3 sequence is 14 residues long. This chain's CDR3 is CASSLGTADHGYTF. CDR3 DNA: TGTGCCAGCAGCTTGGGGACAGCCGACCACGGCTACACCTTC.

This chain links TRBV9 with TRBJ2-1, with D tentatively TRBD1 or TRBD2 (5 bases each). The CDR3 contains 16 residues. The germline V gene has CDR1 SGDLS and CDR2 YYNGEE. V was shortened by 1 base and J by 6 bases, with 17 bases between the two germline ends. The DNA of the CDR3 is TGTGCCAGCAGCGTATCTATGGGGGACCACTCCAATGAGCAGTTCTTC. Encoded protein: CASSVSMGDHSNEQFF.

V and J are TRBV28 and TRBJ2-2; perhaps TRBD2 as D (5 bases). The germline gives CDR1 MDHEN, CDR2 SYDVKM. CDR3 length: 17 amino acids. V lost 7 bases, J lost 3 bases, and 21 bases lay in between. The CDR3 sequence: CASTIRLHPKYTGELFF. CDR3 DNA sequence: TGTGCCAGCACCATCCGACTACACCCGAAATACACCGGGGAGCTGTTTTTT. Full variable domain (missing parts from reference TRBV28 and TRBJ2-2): DVKVTQSSRYLVKRTGEKVFLECVQDMDHENMFWYRQDPGLGLRLIYFSYDVKMKEKGDIPEGYSVSREKKERFSLILESASTNQTSMYLCASTIRLHPKYTGELFFGEGSRLTVL.

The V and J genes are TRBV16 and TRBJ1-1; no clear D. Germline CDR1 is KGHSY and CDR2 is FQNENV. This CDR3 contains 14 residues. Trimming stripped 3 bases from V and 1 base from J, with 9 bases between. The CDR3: CASSHSPQNTEAFF. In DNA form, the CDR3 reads TGTGCCAGCAGCCACTCACCCCAGAACACTGAAGCTTTCTTT.

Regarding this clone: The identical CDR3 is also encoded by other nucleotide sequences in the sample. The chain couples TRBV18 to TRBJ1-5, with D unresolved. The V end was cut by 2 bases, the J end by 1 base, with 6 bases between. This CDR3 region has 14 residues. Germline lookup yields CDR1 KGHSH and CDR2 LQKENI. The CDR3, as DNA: TGTGCCAGCTCACCAGGAGGGAGCAATCAGCCCCAGCATTTT. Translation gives CASSPGGSNQPQHF.

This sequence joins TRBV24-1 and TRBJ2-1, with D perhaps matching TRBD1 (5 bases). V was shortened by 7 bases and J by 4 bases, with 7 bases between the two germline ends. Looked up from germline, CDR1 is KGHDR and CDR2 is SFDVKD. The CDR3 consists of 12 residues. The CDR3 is CATRTEYNEQFF. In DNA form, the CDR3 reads TGTGCCACCAGGACAGAATACAATGAGCAGTTCTTC.

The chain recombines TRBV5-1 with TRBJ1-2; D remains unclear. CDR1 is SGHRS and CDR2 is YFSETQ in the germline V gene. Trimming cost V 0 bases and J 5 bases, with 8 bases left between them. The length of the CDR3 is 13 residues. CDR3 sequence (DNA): TGCGCCAGCAGCTTGGGAGGGTATTATGGCTACACCTTC. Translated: CASSLGGYYGYTF.

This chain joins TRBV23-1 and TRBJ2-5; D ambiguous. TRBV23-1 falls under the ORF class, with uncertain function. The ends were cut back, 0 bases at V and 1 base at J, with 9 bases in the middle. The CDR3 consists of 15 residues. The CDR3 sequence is CASSQSQRFQETQYF. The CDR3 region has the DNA TGCGCCAGCAGTCAATCTCAGAGATTCCAAGAGACCCAGTACTTC.

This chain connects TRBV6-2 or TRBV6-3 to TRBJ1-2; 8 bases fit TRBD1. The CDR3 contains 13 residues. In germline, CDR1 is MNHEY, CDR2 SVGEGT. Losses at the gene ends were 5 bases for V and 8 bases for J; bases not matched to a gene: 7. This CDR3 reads CASSRTGREGYTF. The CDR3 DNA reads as TGTGCCAGCAGTCGGACAGGGCGAGAAGGCTACACCTTC.

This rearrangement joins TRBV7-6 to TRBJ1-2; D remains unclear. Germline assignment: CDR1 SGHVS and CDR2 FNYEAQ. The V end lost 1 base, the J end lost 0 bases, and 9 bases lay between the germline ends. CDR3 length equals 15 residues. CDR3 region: CASSLENSPNYGYTF. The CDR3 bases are TGTGCCAGCAGCTTAGAGAACAGTCCTAACTATGGCTACACCTTC.

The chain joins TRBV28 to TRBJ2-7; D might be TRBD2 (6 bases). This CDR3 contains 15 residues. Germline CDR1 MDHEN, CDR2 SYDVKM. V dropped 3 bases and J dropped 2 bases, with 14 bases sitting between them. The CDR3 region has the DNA TGTGCCAGCAGTTTTTCTAGCGCGAGCCCCTACGAGCAGTACTTC. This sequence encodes CASSFSSASPYEQYF. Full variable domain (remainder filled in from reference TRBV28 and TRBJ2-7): DVKVTQSSRYLVKRTGEKVFLECVQDMDHENMFWYRQDPGLGLRLIYFSYDVKMKEKGDIPEGYSVSREKKERFSLILESASTNQTSMYLCASSFSSASPYEQYFGPGTRLTVT.

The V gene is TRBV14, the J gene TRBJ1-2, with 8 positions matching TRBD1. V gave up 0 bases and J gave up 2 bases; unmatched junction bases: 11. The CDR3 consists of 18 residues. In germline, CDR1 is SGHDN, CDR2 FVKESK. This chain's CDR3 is CASSQDGAGGPWNYGYTF. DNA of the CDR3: TGTGCCAGCAGCCAAGATGGGGCAGGGGGCCCTTGGAACTATGGCTACACCTTC.